This T cell receptor (beta chain) was sequenced for a study of T cell repertoires in cytomegalovirus infection. This clonotype was recorded at least ten times. Its matching antigen is unknown. The CDR3 loop spans 14 amino acids. The germline V gene has CDR1 ENHRY and CDR2 SYGVKD. Trimming removed 6 bases from V and 6 bases from J; junction bases left unmatched: 4. TCRdb fed the reads into MiXCR, producing one record per CDR3 protein. The repertoire holds hundreds of thousands of distinct CDR3 sequences, with around 35% as singletons. The clonotype originates from a human donor in good health (CMV status not recorded). Some clones in this sample may be carry-over from other donors' samples. This specimen consisted of cultured PBMCs, obtained from culture after CMV antigen stimulation. This chain uses TRBV10-3 with TRBJ2-2; 10 bases align to TRBD1. The CDR3 region has the DNA TGTGCCATCAGCTGGGACAGGGGCCCCGGGGAGCTGTTTTTT. Protein: CAISWDRGPGELFF.